The present TCR beta chain was sequenced within a study of blood T cell repertoires in COVID-19. Here immunoSEQ multiplex PCR was the method, and the copy in TCRdb shows in-frame clones only, minus some. The sample contains 100,000 or so clones, approximately 90% of which appear only once. The CDR3 sequence is 14 residues long. Trimming stripped 2 bases from V and 0 bases from J, with 7 bases between. Germline V lookup: CDR1 MNHNS, CDR2 SASEGT. The material sequenced was peripheral blood. This receptor was taken from a woman in her forties or fifties in a cohort sampled during active COVID-19. J is TRBJ1-2 and V is TRBV6-1; perhaps TRBD1 as D (5 bases). CDR3 sequence: CASSEWGTNYGYTF. CDR3 nucleotide sequence: TGTGCCAGCAGTGAATGGGGCACTAACTATGGCTACACCTTC.